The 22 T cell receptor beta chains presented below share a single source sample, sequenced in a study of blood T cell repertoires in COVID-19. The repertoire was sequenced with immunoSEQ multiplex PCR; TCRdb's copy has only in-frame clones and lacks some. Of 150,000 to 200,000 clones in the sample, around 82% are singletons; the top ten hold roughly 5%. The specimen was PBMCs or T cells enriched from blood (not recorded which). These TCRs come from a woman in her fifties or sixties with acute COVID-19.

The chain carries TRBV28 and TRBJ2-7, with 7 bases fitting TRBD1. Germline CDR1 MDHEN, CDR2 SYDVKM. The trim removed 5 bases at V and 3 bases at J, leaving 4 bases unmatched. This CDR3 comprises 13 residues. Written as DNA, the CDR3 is TGTGCCAGCAGTCGAGGGGACAGCTACGAGCAGTACGTC. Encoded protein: CASSRGDSYEQYV.

CDR3 DNA sequence: TGCGCCAGCAGCACCGGACTAGCGCGGGAGACCCAGTACTTC. It yields the protein CASSTGLARETQYF. V and J are TRBV5-1 and TRBJ2-5; 9 bases map to TRBD2. V shed 4 bases, J shed 5 bases, and the junction held 6 bases outside the gene matches. This CDR3 comprises 14 residues. CDR1 and CDR2 (germline): SGHRS, YFSETQ. Full variable domain (remainder filled in from reference TRBV5-1 and TRBJ2-5): KAGVTQTPRYLIKTRGQQVTLSCSPISGHRSVSWYQQTPGQGLQFLFEYFSETQRNKGNFPGRFSGRQFSNSRSEMNVSTLELGDSALYLCASSTGLARETQYFGPGTRLLVL.

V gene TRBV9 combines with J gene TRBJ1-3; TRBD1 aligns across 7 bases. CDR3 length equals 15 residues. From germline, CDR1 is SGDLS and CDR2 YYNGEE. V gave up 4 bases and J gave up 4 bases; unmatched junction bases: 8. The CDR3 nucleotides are TGTGCCAGCAGCCCCCGACAGGGAACCGGAAACACCATATATTTT. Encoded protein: CASSPRQGTGNTIYF.

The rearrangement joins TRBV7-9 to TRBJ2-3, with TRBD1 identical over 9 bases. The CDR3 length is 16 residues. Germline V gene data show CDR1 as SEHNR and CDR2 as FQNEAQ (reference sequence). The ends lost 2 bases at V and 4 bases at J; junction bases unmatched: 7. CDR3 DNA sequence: TGTGCCAGCAGCTTAAGGACAGGGGAGGTTGCAGATACGCAGTATTTT. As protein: CASSLRTGEVADTQYF.

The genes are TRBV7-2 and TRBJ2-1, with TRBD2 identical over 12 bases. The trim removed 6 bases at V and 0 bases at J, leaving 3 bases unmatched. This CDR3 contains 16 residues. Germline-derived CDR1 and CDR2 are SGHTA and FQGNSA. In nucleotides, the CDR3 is TGTGCCAGCAGGGCGACTAGCGGGAGCTCCTACAATGAGCAGTTCTTC. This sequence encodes CASRATSGSSYNEQFF.

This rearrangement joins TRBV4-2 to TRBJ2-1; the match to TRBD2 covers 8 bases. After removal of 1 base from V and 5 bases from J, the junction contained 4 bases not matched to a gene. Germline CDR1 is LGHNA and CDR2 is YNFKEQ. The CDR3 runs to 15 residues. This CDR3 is CASSQASLADNEQFF. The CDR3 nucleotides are TGTGCCAGCAGCCAAGCGTCACTAGCGGACAATGAGCAGTTCTTC.

CDR3 sequence reads: CASSRGQYYEQYV. For the CDR3, the DNA is TGTGCCAGCAGCCGAGGACAGTACTACGAGCAGTACGTC. The rearrangement joins TRBV6-2 or TRBV6-3 to TRBJ2-7, with D perhaps TRBD1 (6 bases). V was cut by 6 bases and J by 3 bases, with 12 bases left in between. The CDR3 has 13 residues. Germline CDR1 MNHEY, CDR2 SVGEGT.

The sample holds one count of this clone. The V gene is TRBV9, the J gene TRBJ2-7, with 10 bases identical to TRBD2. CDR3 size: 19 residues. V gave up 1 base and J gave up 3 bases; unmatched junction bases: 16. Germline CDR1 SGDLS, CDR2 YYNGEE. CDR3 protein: CASSVSGAIAGGQGYEQYF. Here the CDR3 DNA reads TGTGCCAGCAGCGTATCCGGGGCCATAGCGGGAGGCCAGGGCTACGAGCAGTACTTC.

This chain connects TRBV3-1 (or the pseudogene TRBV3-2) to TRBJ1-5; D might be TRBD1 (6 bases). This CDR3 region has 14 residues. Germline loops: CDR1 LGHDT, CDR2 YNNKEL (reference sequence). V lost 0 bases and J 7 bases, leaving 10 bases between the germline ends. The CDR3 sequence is CASSQEGARQPQHF. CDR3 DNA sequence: TGTGCCAGCAGCCAAGAGGGGGCACGACAGCCCCAGCATTTT.

The CDR3 loop reads CASSGGQGGGYTF. The CDR3 nucleotides are TGTGCCAGCAGTGGGGGACAGGGCGGCGGCTACACCTTC. The chain combines TRBV12-3 or TRBV12-4 with TRBJ1-2, with TRBD1 matching 9 bases. V lost 5 bases and J lost 8; bases outside the gene matches: 6. CDR3 length equals 13 residues.

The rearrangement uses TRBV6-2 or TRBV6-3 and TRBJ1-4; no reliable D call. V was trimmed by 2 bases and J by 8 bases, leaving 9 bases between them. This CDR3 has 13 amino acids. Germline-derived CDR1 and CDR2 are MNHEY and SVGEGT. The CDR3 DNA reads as TGTGCCAGCAGTTACGGAGTATGGGAAAAACTGTTTTTT. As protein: CASSYGVWEKLFF.

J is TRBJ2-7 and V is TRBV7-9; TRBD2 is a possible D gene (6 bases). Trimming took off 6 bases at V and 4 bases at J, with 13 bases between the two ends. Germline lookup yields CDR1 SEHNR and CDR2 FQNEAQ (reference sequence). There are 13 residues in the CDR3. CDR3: CASRGGSGYEQYF. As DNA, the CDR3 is TGTGCCAGCAGGGGGGGTTCGGGTTACGAGCAGTACTTC.

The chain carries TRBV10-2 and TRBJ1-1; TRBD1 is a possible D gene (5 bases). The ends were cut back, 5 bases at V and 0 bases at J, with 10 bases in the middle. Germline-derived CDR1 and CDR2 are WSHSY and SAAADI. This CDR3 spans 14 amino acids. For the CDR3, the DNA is TGCGCCAGCAGTAAGACAGCATTGAACACTGAAGCTTTCTTT. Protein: CASSKTALNTEAFF.

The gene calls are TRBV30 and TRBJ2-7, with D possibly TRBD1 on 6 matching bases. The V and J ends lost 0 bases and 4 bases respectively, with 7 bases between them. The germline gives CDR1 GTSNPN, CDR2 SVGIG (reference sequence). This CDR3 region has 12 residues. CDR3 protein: CAWSVGQYEQYF. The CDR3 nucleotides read TGTGCCTGGAGTGTAGGACAGTACGAGCAGTACTTC.

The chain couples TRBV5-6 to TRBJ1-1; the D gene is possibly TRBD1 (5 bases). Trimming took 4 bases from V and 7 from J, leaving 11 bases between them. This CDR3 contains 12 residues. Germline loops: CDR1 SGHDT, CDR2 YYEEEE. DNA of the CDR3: TGTGCCAGCAGCCTAGGACACGGTGAAGCTTTCTTT. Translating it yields CASSLGHGEAFF.

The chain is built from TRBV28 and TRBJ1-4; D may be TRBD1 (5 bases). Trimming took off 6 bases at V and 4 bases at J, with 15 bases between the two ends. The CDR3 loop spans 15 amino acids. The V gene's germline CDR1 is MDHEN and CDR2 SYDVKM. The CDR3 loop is CASRADQGINEKLFF. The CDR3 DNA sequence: TGTGCCAGCAGAGCTGACCAGGGAATTAATGAAAAACTGTTTTTT.

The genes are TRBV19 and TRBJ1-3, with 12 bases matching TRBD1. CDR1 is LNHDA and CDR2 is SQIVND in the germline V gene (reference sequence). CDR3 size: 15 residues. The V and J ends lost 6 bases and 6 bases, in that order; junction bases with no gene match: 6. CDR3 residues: CASSTGTGGENTIYF. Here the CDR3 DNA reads TGTGCCAGTAGCACAGGGACAGGGGGCGAAAACACCATATATTTT. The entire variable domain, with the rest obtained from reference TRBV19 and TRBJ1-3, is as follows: DGGITQSPKYLFRKEGQNVTLSCEQNLNHDAMYWYRQDPGQGLRLIYYSQIVNDFQKGDIAEGYSVSREKKESFPLTVTSAQKNPTAFYLCASSTGTGGENTIYFGEGSWLTVV.

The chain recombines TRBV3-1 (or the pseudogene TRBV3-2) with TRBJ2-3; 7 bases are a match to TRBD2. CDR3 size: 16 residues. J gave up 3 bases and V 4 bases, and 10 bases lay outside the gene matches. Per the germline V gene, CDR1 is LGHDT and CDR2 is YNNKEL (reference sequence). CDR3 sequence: CASSRSMGGSTDTQYF. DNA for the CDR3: TGTGCCAGCAGCCGATCAATGGGGGGGTCGACAGATACGCAGTATTTT.

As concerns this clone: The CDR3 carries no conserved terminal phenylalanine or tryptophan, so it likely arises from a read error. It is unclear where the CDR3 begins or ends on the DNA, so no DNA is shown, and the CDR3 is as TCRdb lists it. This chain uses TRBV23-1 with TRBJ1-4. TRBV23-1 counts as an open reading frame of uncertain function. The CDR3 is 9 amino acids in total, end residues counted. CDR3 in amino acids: CASTPGGSR.

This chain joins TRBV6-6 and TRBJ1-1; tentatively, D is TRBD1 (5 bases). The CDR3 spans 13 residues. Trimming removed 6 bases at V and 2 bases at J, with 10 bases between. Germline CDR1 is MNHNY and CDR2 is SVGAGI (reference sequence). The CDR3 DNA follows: TGTGCCAGCAGGCGACAGAAAAACACTGAAGCTTTCTTT. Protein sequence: CASRRQKNTEAFF.

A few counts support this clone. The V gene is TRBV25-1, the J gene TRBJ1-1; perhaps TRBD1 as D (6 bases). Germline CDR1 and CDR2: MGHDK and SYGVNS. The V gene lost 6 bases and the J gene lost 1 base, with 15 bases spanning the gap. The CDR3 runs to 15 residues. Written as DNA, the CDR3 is TGTGCCAGCAGAACTCAACAGGGCGAGAACACTGAAGCTTTCTTT. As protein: CASRTQQGENTEAFF.

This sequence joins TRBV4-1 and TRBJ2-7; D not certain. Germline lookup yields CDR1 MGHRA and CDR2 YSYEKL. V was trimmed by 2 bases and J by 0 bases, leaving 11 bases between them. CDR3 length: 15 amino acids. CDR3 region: CASSQSHSDSYEQYV. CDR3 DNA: TGCGCCAGCAGCCAATCCCACTCCGACTCCTACGAGCAGTACGTC.